One and the same sample provided the 21 T cell receptor beta chains below, sequenced in a study of T cell changes during pregnancy in multiple sclerosis. Profiled with immunoSEQ multiplex PCR; TCRdb holds only in-frame clones, not every one. The sample includes 55,000 to 75,000 clones, 90% to 95% of them seen just once. Sequences were derived from peripheral blood, sampled in the third trimester of pregnancy. The receptor source for this set is a female donor in good health, enrolled as a control in a pregnancy study.

This clone was detected once. The V call is TRBV2, the J call TRBJ1-2, with D uncertain. V was pared by 3 bases and J by 2 bases, with 10 bases between. Germline lookup yields CDR1 SNHLY and CDR2 FYNNEI. The CDR3 spans 14 residues. The CDR3 sequence is CASSEREGNYGYTF. For the CDR3, the DNA is TGTGCCAGCAGTGAGAGGGAGGGAAACTATGGCTACACCTTC.

The genes are TRBV29-1 and TRBJ2-6; tentative D call: TRBD2 (7 bases). The V end lost 2 bases, the J end lost 0 bases, and 11 bases lay between the germline ends. The V gene's germline CDR1 is SQVTM and CDR2 ANQGSEA. The CDR3 has 16 residues. CDR3 DNA: TGCAGCGTTGAATGGGGGGGCAACTCTGGGGCCAACGTCCTGACTTTC. It specifies CSVEWGGNSGANVLTF.

This chain connects TRBV14 to TRBJ2-3; TRBD1 matches 8 bases. With V trimmed by 2 bases and J by 3 bases, 4 bases remained unmatched. The CDR3 contains 15 residues. The germline CDR1 and CDR2 sequences are SGHDN and FVKESK. The CDR3 protein is CASSQPRGLTDTQYF. CDR3 bases: TGTGCCAGCAGCCAACCCAGGGGGCTAACAGATACGCAGTATTTT. Using reference TRBV14 and TRBJ2-3 for the parts outside the CDR3, the full variable domain is EAGVTQFPSHSVIEKGQTVTLRCDPISGHDNLYWYRRVMGKEIKFLLHFVKESKQDESGMPNNRFLAERTGGTYSTLKVQPAELEDSGVYFCASSQPRGLTDTQYFGPGTRLTVL.

The gene calls are TRBV27 and TRBJ2-7; D perhaps matches TRBD1 (5 bases). CDR1 MNHEY and CDR2 SMNVEV come from the germline V gene (reference sequence). Between the trimmed V and J ends, which lost 2 bases and 6 bases, there was a span of 14 bases. The CDR3 consists of 14 residues. Here the CDR3 reads CASSLLGASGEQYF. The DNA for the CDR3 is TGTGCCAGCAGTTTACTAGGGGCTTCGGGCGAGCAGTACTTC.

The chain links TRBV2 to TRBJ1-2; a weak D match, TRBD1 (6 bases). V lost 4 bases to trimming and J lost 3 bases, with 12 bases between them. From germline, CDR1 is SNHLY and CDR2 FYNNEI. The CDR3 runs 14 residues. The CDR3 nucleotides are TGTGCCAGCAGTGTTGGACAGACTTACTATGGCTACACCTTC. Amino acid sequence: CASSVGQTYYGYTF.

In this sample, this clone turned up once. The chain has TRBV27 and TRBJ1-4; a possible D gene is TRBD1 (6 bases). V dropped 7 bases and J dropped 2 bases, with 11 bases sitting between them. Germline V CDR1 and CDR2: MNHEY, SMNVEV (reference sequence). This CDR3 region has 14 residues. This CDR3 reads CASKPQGTNEKLFF. The DNA of the CDR3 is TGTGCCAGCAAACCACAGGGTACTAATGAAAAACTGTTTTTT.

The rearrangement uses TRBV11-2 and TRBJ2-3, with unresolved D. The CDR3 consists of 14 residues. V was trimmed by 2 bases and J by 0 bases, leaving 6 bases between them. Germline-derived CDR1 and CDR2 are SGHAT and FQNNGV. CDR3 sequence (DNA): TGTGCCAGCAGCTTACCGCGTAGCACAGATACGCAGTATTTT. The encoded protein is CASSLPRSTDTQYF.

V gene TRBV4-3 combines with J gene TRBJ2-1, with 8 bases that match TRBD2. The trim removed 0 bases at V and 2 bases at J, leaving 6 bases unmatched. The CDR3 covers 17 residues. CDR1 and CDR2 from the germline V gene are LGHNA and YSLEER. DNA for the CDR3: TGCGCCAGCAGCCAAGAGATAACAGCGGGGGCCTACAATGAGCAGTTCTTC. Amino acids: CASSQEITAGAYNEQFF.

The V and J genes are TRBV4-3 and TRBJ1-4; D unresolved. Trimming removed 4 bases from V and 7 bases from J, with 19 bases in between. This CDR3 comprises 16 residues. Germline CDR1 reads LGHNA; CDR2 reads YSLEER. The CDR3 DNA is TGCGCCAGCAGCCGACGCCTTCTGGAGGTGGGTGAAAAACTGTTTTTT. This translates into CASSRRLLEVGEKLFF.

This chain connects TRBV2 to TRBJ2-7; D uncertain. V dropped 3 bases and J dropped 0 bases, with 3 bases sitting between them. The V gene's germline CDR1 is SNHLY and CDR2 FYNNEI. The CDR3 spans 12 residues. Here the CDR3 reads CASSDNSYEQYF. The CDR3 bases are TGTGCCAGCAGTGACAACTCCTACGAGCAGTACTTC. The variable domain in full, with the rest retrieved from reference TRBV2 and TRBJ2-7, is EPEVTQTPSHQVTQMGQEVILRCVPISNHLYFYWYRQILGQKVEFLVSFYNNEISEKSEIFDDQFSVERPDGSNFTLKIRSTKLEDSAMYFCASSDNSYEQYFGPGTRLTVT.

The CDR3 is CASSIAVSGGYTF. In DNA form, the CDR3 reads TGTGCCAGTAGTATTGCCGTTTCGGGTGGCTACACCTTC. The chain has TRBV19 and TRBJ1-2; D uncertain. The V end was cut by 3 bases, the J end by 7 bases, with 12 bases between. This CDR3 comprises 13 residues. CDR1 is LNHDA and CDR2 is SQIVND in the germline V gene (reference sequence).

V and J are TRBV2 and TRBJ1-4; 7 bases map to TRBD1. The CDR3 contains 12 residues. The V and J ends lost 7 bases and 4 bases, in that order; junction bases with no gene match: 0. The germline V gene encodes CDR1 SNHLY and CDR2 FYNNEI. The CDR3 DNA reads TGTGCCAGCAACAGGGGTAATGAAAAACTGTTTTTT. Residues: CASNRGNEKLFF.

V usage is TRBV4-3 and J usage is TRBJ2-5; D is ambiguous. CDR3 size: 14 residues. CDR1 and CDR2 from the germline V gene are LGHNA and YSLEER. V gave up 0 bases and J gave up 2 bases, with 7 bases separating them. CDR3 bases: TGCGCCAGCAGCCAAGATTCCTATCAAGAGACCCAGTACTTC. As protein: CASSQDSYQETQYF.

V usage is TRBV7-3 and J usage is TRBJ2-1; 12 bases are a match to TRBD2. V was clipped by 11 bases and J by 5 bases; unmatched bases: 4. The CDR3 runs 13 residues. Per germline, CDR1 SGHTA and CDR2 FQGTGA. CDR3 nucleotide sequence: TGTGCCTGTGGACTAGCGGGGAACAATGAGCAGTTCTTC. It translates to CACGLAGNNEQFF.

The J gene is TRBJ1-5, the V gene TRBV27, with 9 bases lining up with TRBD1. Germline V CDR1 and CDR2: MNHEY, SMNVEV (reference sequence). The V gene end was trimmed by 4 bases and the J gene end by 3 bases; junction bases not matched to a gene: 1. The CDR3 loop spans 14 amino acids. CDR3 DNA sequence: TGTGCCAGCAGTTACAGGGGGCTCAATCAGCCCCAGCATTTT. Amino acids: CASSYRGLNQPQHF.

The V call is TRBV5-1, the J call TRBJ1-2, with 9 bases matching TRBD1. Germline CDR1 SGHRS, CDR2 YFSETQ. V gave up 0 bases and J gave up 6 bases; unmatched junction bases: 3. The CDR3 is 14 amino acids. Here the CDR3 reads CASSLGDREHGYTF. DNA of the CDR3: TGCGCCAGCAGCTTGGGGGACAGGGAGCATGGCTACACCTTC. The variable domain in full, completed from reference TRBV5-1 and TRBJ1-2, reads KAGVTQTPRYLIKTRGQQVTLSCSPISGHRSVSWYQQTPGQGLQFLFEYFSETQRNKGNFPGRFSGRQFSNSRSEMNVSTLELGDSALYLCASSLGDREHGYTFGSGTRLTVV.

J is TRBJ2-7 and V is TRBV27, with D possibly matching TRBD2 (5 bases). Trimming removed 6 bases from V and 1 base from J, with 19 bases in between. Germline loops: CDR1 MNHEY, CDR2 SMNVEV (reference sequence). The CDR3 totals 16 residues. This chain's CDR3 is CASSVISVTISYEQYF. The CDR3 DNA follows: TGTGCCAGCAGCGTTATTTCAGTGACTATTTCCTACGAGCAGTACTTC.

The genes are TRBV6-5 and TRBJ1-2; a possible D gene is TRBD1 (6 bases). Trimming removed 6 bases from V and 8 bases from J, with 13 bases in between. The CDR3 length is 12 residues. Germline lookup yields CDR1 MNHEY and CDR2 SVGAGI. The CDR3 nucleotides are TGTGCCAGCAGGCTTTCGGGGGGCGGCTACACCTTC. Its protein is CASRLSGGGYTF.

The table lists this clone with a count of one. This chain connects TRBV9 to TRBJ2-3, with D possibly matching TRBD2 (6 bases). The V gene's germline CDR1 is SGDLS and CDR2 YYNGEE. This CDR3 region has 17 residues. V was shortened by 3 bases and J by 3 bases, with 20 bases between the two germline ends. The CDR3 nucleotides are TGTGCCAGCAGCGCAAATAGCGGATGGGATGGAACAGATACGCAGTATTTT. Translating gives CASSANSGWDGTDTQYF.

V is TRBV2 and J is TRBJ1-5, with D perhaps TRBD1 (5 bases). This CDR3 has 14 amino acids. Germline-derived CDR1 and CDR2 are SNHLY and FYNNEI. V was cut by 1 base and J by 5 bases, with 9 bases left in between. The CDR3 nucleotides read TGTGCCAGCAGTGAAGGGACACAGTATCAGCCCCAGCATTTT. Amino acid sequence: CASSEGTQYQPQHF. The whole variable domain, filled in from reference TRBV2 and TRBJ1-5, reads EPEVTQTPSHQVTQMGQEVILRCVPISNHLYFYWYRQILGQKVEFLVSFYNNEISEKSEIFDDQFSVERPDGSNFTLKIRSTKLEDSAMYFCASSEGTQYQPQHFGDGTRLSIL.

The chain recombines TRBV30 with TRBJ2-1, with TRBD2 matching 7 bases. The CDR3 has 14 amino acids. Trimming took 3 bases from V and 7 from J; bases not matched to a gene: 9. CDR1 is GTSNPN, CDR2 SVGIG, per germline (reference sequence). In nucleotides, the CDR3 is TGTGCCTGGAGCAAAAATGGGGGGGGAAATGAGCAGTTCTTC. Translating it yields CAWSKNGGGNEQFF.